This T cell receptor (beta chain) was profiled in a study of blood T cell repertoires in COVID-19. Turning to the study itself: The origin of the acute and convalescent COVID-19 samples was the United States, Italy and Spain. T cells, B-cell-depleted T cells, or PBMCs provided the cDNA or gDNA that served as material.

The authors' processing: Amplification of reference gene primers provided the estimated nucleated cell counts. The repertoire was sequenced with immunoSEQ multiplex PCR; TCRdb's copy has only in-frame clones and lacks some. That table supplies the V and J calls and clone size; D and trimming were determined from the DNA. The sample records about 180,000 clones, around 85% being singletons. Sequencing input: peripheral blood. The TCR sequence derives from a woman of 80 years or more with acute or convalescent COVID-19.

The CDR3 DNA follows: TGTGCCAGCAGTTACCAGCGGGGCCTCGGACGTACGCAGTATTTT. Protein product: CASSYQRGLGRTQYF. The chain couples TRBV6-2 or TRBV6-3 to TRBJ2-3, with 7 bases lining up with TRBD2. Germline CDR1 is MNHEY and CDR2 is SVGEGT. Trimming cost V 2 bases and J 8 bases; bases outside gene matches: 10. CDR3 length equals 15 residues.